These 26 T cell receptor beta chains originate from one sample sequenced in a study of cytomegalovirus exposure and HLA in healthy donors. PCR used 60 Vbeta primers and 13 Jbeta primers. Generated by immunoSEQ multiplex PCR, the TCRdb table keeps only in-frame clones and is missing some. Here the sample spans about 200,000 clones, 80% to 85% being singletons. The sample consisted of PBMCs. The receptors were sampled from a woman in her forties or fifties in good health and CMV-seropositive.

V usage is TRBV7-2 and J usage is TRBJ2-3, with 9 positions matching TRBD2. Germline V CDR1 and CDR2: SGHTA, FQGNSA. J was trimmed by 5 bases and V by 5 bases; bases with no gene match: 5. The CDR3 is 14 residues long. This chain's CDR3 is CASSRSGSGDTQYF. The CDR3 DNA follows: TGTGCCAGCAGCCGTAGCGGGAGCGGAGATACGCAGTATTTT.

In its sample, this clone was seen a few times. The V gene is TRBV7-6, the J gene TRBJ2-7, with TRBD2 matching 11 bases. This CDR3 has 18 residues. From germline, CDR1 is SGHVS and CDR2 FNYEAQ. The J segment lost 2 bases and the V segment lost 5 bases, leaving 14 bases of the junction unmatched. The CDR3 sequence is CASSLVALAGGGTYEQYF. CDR3 nucleotide sequence: TGTGCCAGCAGCCTAGTTGCGCTAGCGGGAGGAGGAACCTACGAGCAGTACTTC.

J is TRBJ2-1 and V is TRBV12-5; TRBD1 aligns across 9 bases. The germline V gene encodes CDR1 LGHNT and CDR2 FRNRAP. V shed 7 bases and J 8 bases; nucleotides not matched to a gene: 12. This CDR3 is 15 amino acids long. The CDR3 region has the DNA TGTGCTAGTGCCACGGGACAGGGAGCGGTCGATGAGCAGTTCTTC. This codes for CASATGQGAVDEQFF.

J is TRBJ2-7 and V is TRBV28; D call uncertain. V shed 5 bases and J shed 1 base, with 12 bases lying between them. There are 14 residues in the CDR3. Germline V gene lookup returns CDR1 MDHEN and CDR2 SYDVKM. As DNA, the CDR3 is TGTGCCAGCAGTGCCCCCTCGGGTTCCTACGAGCAGTACTTC. It codes for CASSAPSGSYEQYF. Full variable domain (remainder filled in from reference TRBV28 and TRBJ2-7): DVKVTQSSRYLVKRTGEKVFLECVQDMDHENMFWYRQDPGLGLRLIYFSYDVKMKEKGDIPEGYSVSREKKERFSLILESASTNQTSMYLCASSAPSGSYEQYFGPGTRLTVT.

The chain is built from TRBV7-2 and TRBJ2-3; no clear D gene. The CDR3 loop spans 14 amino acids. The V gene's germline CDR1 is SGHTA and CDR2 FQGNSA. Trimming took 5 bases from V and 4 from J, leaving 13 bases between them. The CDR3 DNA reads as TGTGCCAGCAGCCCCCGGTCCGGAGCAGATACGCAGTATTTT. This codes for CASSPRSGADTQYF.

This chain connects TRBV4-2 to TRBJ2-7; D call uncertain. The CDR3 length is 17 residues. V lost 3 bases and J 4 bases, leaving 22 bases between the germline ends. CDR1 is LGHNA, CDR2 YNFKEQ, per germline. CDR3 sequence reads: CASSHTTSGVSPYEQYF. Written as DNA, the CDR3 is TGTGCCAGCAGCCACACTACCTCCGGAGTTAGCCCTTACGAGCAGTACTTC.

The gene calls are TRBV11-3 and TRBJ2-2; D remains ambiguous. The V end lost 3 bases, the J end lost 2 bases, and 7 bases lay between the germline ends. The V gene's germline CDR1 is SGHNT and CDR2 YENEEA. The CDR3 is 14 amino acids. DNA of the CDR3: TGTGCCAGCAGCTTTTCGGGTAACACCGGGGAGCTGTTTTTT. Its protein product is CASSFSGNTGELFF.

The chain uses TRBV4-3 and TRBJ1-2, with D hard to call. The CDR3 has 17 residues. Germline loops: CDR1 LGHNA, CDR2 YSLEER. Trimming removed 4 bases from V and 5 bases from J, with 23 bases in between. The CDR3 sequence: CASSPRANWASSYGYTF. The CDR3, as DNA: TGCGCCAGCAGCCCGAGGGCGAACTGGGCCTCCTCATATGGCTACACCTTC.

This clone came up a few times. For the CDR3, the DNA is TGTGCCAGCAGACCGGAGGGCGGGAGGAACGAGCAGTACTTC. Encoded protein: CASRPEGGRNEQYF. The chain combines TRBV25-1 with TRBJ2-5; 8 nucleotides line up with TRBD2. The J call is in doubt because the DNA end fits TRBJ2-7 better. Germline V gene data show CDR1 as MGHDK and CDR2 as SYGVNS. The CDR3 runs 14 residues.

Only a few counts were recorded for this clone. The chain uses TRBV28 and TRBJ1-1, with 9 bases identical to TRBD1. Germline CDR1 reads MDHEN; CDR2 reads SYDVKM. The V segment lost 7 bases and the J segment 7 bases; nucleotides outside the gene matches: 7. The length of the CDR3 is 13 residues. CDR3 sequence reads: CASILPGQGEAFF. Written as DNA, the CDR3 is TGTGCCAGCATTCTCCCGGGACAGGGTGAAGCTTTCTTT.

The V call is TRBV10-1, the J call TRBJ2-1, with unresolved D. The CDR3 consists of 13 residues. Germline loops: CDR1 WNHNN, CDR2 SYGVQD (reference sequence). Trimming pared 3 bases from V and 7 bases from J, leaving 10 bases between. In DNA form, the CDR3 reads TGCGCCAGCAGTGACAGGAACCTGAATGAGCAGTTCTTC. Translating gives CASSDRNLNEQFF.

The gene calls are TRBV10-3 and TRBJ1-6; 7 bases match TRBD1. The CDR3 totals 15 residues. CDR1 is ENHRY, CDR2 SYGVKD, per germline. The V and J ends lost 6 bases and 5 bases, in that order; junction bases with no gene match: 7. The CDR3 DNA reads TGTGCCATCAGACCCCGGGACAGCGATAATTCACCCCTCCACTTT. It translates to CAIRPRDSDNSPLHF.

V usage is TRBV28 and J usage is TRBJ1-4; D may be TRBD1 (6 bases). There are 16 residues in the CDR3. The germline V and J ends were trimmed by 3 bases and 5 bases, with 16 bases remaining between them. The germline V gene has CDR1 MDHEN and CDR2 SYDVKM. In nucleotides, the CDR3 is TGTGCCAGCAGTTTCCCCGTGGGGGGGGGCAATGAAAAACTGTTTTTT. Protein: CASSFPVGGGNEKLFF.

This sequence joins TRBV5-1 and TRBJ2-5, with D tentatively TRBD1 (6 bases). The assigned J gene may be wrong: the sequence end matches TRBJ2-7 better. Germline-derived CDR1 and CDR2 are SGHRS and YFSETQ. This CDR3 region has 15 residues. CDR3 sequence (DNA): TGCGCCAGCAGCTTGTCCCAGGGGCGCTTATACGAGCAGTACTTC. This sequence encodes CASSLSQGRLYEQYF.

The chain has TRBV28 and TRBJ2-3; 7 bases map to TRBD1. This CDR3 region has 18 residues. Germline CDR1 reads MDHEN; CDR2 reads SYDVKM. The ends lost 3 bases at V and 0 bases at J; junction bases unmatched: 12. CDR3 loop: CASSFSGTDYDSTDTQYF. In nucleotides, the CDR3 is TGTGCCAGCAGTTTCTCGGGGACAGATTACGATAGCACAGATACGCAGTATTTT. Supplemented by reference TRBV28 and TRBJ2-3, the full variable domain reads DVKVTQSSRYLVKRTGEKVFLECVQDMDHENMFWYRQDPGLGLRLIYFSYDVKMKEKGDIPEGYSVSREKKERFSLILESASTNQTSMYLCASSFSGTDYDSTDTQYFGPGTRLTVL.

The chain uses TRBV11-3 and TRBJ1-1, with D unclear. From germline, CDR1 is SGHNT and CDR2 YENEEA. CDR3 length: 13 amino acids. Trimming stripped 1 base from V and 8 bases from J, with 11 bases between. The CDR3 loop is CASSLGGGGEAFF. DNA of the CDR3: TGTGCCAGCAGCTTAGGGGGAGGAGGGGAAGCTTTCTTT.

V is TRBV19 and J is TRBJ1-2; 7 bases match TRBD1. The length of the CDR3 is 13 residues. Trimming took 8 bases from V and 8 from J; bases not matched to a gene: 11. Looked up from germline, CDR1 is LNHDA and CDR2 is SQIVND (reference sequence). The CDR3 DNA is TGTGCCAGTGAAGGACAGGTGGGCAGCGGCTACACCTTC. Translating it yields CASEGQVGSGYTF.

The chain uses TRBV19 and TRBJ2-2, with D possibly matching TRBD1 (5 bases). Deletions cut 7 bases from V and 4 bases from J, with 13 bases between. The CDR3 spans 14 residues. In germline, CDR1 is LNHDA, CDR2 SQIVND (reference sequence). In DNA, the CDR3 is TGTGCCAGTATGCGGACATACCCCACCGGGGAGCTGTTTTTT. Protein sequence: CASMRTYPTGELFF. The whole variable domain, filled in from reference TRBV19 and TRBJ2-2, reads DGGITQSPKYLFRKEGQNVTLSCEQNLNHDAMYWYRQDPGQGLRLIYYSQIVNDFQKGDIAEGYSVSREKKESFPLTVTSAQKNPTAFYLCASMRTYPTGELFFGEGSRLTVL.

The chain employs TRBV4-1 and TRBJ2-7; 12 bases align to TRBD2. CDR1 and CDR2 (germline): MGHRA, YSYEKL. CDR3 size: 15 residues. Unmatched junction bases numbered 2, after V lost 2 bases and J lost 3 bases. CDR3 nucleotides: TGCGCCAGCAGCCAAACTAGCGGGGGGCTCTACGAGCAGTACTTC. Its translation: CASSQTSGGLYEQYF.

This chain links TRBV5-1 with TRBJ1-1; possibly TRBD1 for D (5 bases). The CDR3 is 14 residues long. The germline CDR1 and CDR2 sequences are SGHRS and YFSETQ. Trimming removed 1 base at V and 4 bases at J, with 11 bases between. Here the CDR3 DNA reads TGCGCCAGCAGCTTGCAGGGTCAGGGCACTGAAGCTTTCTTT. It codes for CASSLQGQGTEAFF. The complete variable domain, with remaining parts taken from reference TRBV5-1 and TRBJ1-1, reads KAGVTQTPRYLIKTRGQQVTLSCSPISGHRSVSWYQQTPGQGLQFLFEYFSETQRNKGNFPGRFSGRQFSNSRSEMNVSTLELGDSALYLCASSLQGQGTEAFFGQGTRLTVV.

A word on this clone: The junction departs from germline at one end; a sequencing error may be responsible. The gene calls are TRBV19 and TRBJ2-1; 8 bases fit TRBD2. This CDR3 contains 17 residues. Germline CDR1 is LNHDA and CDR2 is SQIVND (reference sequence). In DNA, the CDR3 is TGTGCCAGTAGTTTAAGCGGGAGTGGTCTCTCCTATAATGAGCAGTTCTTC. The encoded protein is CASSLSGSGLSYNEQFF.

CDR3 protein: CASSTKQGSNYNEQFF. The CDR3 nucleotides read TGTGCCAGCAGTACTAAACAGGGTTCCAACTACAATGAGCAGTTCTTC. This rearrangement joins TRBV5-4 to TRBJ2-1; tentative D call: TRBD1 (6 bases). Trimming took off 5 bases at V and 3 bases at J, with 18 bases between the two ends. CDR1 is SGHNT, CDR2 YYREEE, per germline (reference sequence). This CDR3 region has 16 residues.

The rearrangement joins TRBV27 to TRBJ2-2, with D possibly TRBD1 on 6 matching bases. The CDR3 consists of 16 residues. Trimming pared 4 bases from V and 2 bases from J, leaving 14 bases between. The germline V gene encodes CDR1 MNHEY and CDR2 SMNVEV (reference sequence). The CDR3 loop reads CASSSRRTVNTGELFF. DNA for the CDR3: TGTGCCAGCAGTTCCCGGAGGACAGTTAACACCGGGGAGCTGTTTTTT.

This rearrangement joins TRBV5-1 to TRBJ2-5; D ambiguous. Germline V gene lookup returns CDR1 SGHRS and CDR2 YFSETQ. V was shortened by 0 bases and J by 5 bases, with 8 bases between the two germline ends. The CDR3 has 13 amino acids. The DNA of the CDR3 is TGCGCCAGCAGCTTGGGCCGGCGGGAGACCCAGTACTTC. Encoded protein: CASSLGRRETQYF.

The rearrangement uses TRBV7-3 and TRBJ2-1; a weak D match, TRBD1 (5 bases). The CDR3 sequence is 14 residues long. The ends were cut back, 8 bases at V and 8 bases at J, with 19 bases in the middle. The germline V gene encodes CDR1 SGHTA and CDR2 FQGTGA. In DNA form, the CDR3 reads TGTGCCAGCGCACGGGTGGGGCTAAAGGATGAGCAGTTCTTC. Amino acid sequence: CASARVGLKDEQFF.

V usage is TRBV10-3 and J usage is TRBJ2-2, with D unclear. The V and J ends lost 5 bases and 4 bases respectively, with 5 bases between them. Per the germline V gene, CDR1 is ENHRY and CDR2 is SYGVKD. The CDR3 contains 12 residues. In DNA form, the CDR3 reads TGTGCCATCAGTTCGGGCACCGGGGAGCTGTTTTTT. It is translated as CAISSGTGELFF.